This is a list of T cell receptor beta chains from one sample in a study of blood T cell repertoires in COVID-19. Measured with immunoSEQ multiplex PCR; TCRdb has only the in-frame clones, and not every one. The sample includes under 350,000 clones, about 88% of them seen just once. Sequencing was performed on PBMCs or T cells enriched from blood (not recorded which). All receptors come from a man in his fifties or sixties who had recovered from COVID-19. CDR3s leave out the opening cysteine and the closing phenylalanine or tryptophan. Fields, in order: V gene, CDR3 protein.

TRBV5-4,ASSFRQGGYGNTIY
TRBV7-9,ASRRQGSTEAF
TRBV6-1,ASSEGAAKNIQY
TRBV7-2,ASSLGGSYGYT
TRBV7-8,ASSPPDRVQPQH
TRBV11-3,ASRPPPGISGNTIY
TRBV29-1,SVEGARRETQY
TRBV5-1,ASSRLWEGDTEAF
TRBV7-9,ASSLDQAGEAF
TRBV6-5,ASRDRGGGTEAF